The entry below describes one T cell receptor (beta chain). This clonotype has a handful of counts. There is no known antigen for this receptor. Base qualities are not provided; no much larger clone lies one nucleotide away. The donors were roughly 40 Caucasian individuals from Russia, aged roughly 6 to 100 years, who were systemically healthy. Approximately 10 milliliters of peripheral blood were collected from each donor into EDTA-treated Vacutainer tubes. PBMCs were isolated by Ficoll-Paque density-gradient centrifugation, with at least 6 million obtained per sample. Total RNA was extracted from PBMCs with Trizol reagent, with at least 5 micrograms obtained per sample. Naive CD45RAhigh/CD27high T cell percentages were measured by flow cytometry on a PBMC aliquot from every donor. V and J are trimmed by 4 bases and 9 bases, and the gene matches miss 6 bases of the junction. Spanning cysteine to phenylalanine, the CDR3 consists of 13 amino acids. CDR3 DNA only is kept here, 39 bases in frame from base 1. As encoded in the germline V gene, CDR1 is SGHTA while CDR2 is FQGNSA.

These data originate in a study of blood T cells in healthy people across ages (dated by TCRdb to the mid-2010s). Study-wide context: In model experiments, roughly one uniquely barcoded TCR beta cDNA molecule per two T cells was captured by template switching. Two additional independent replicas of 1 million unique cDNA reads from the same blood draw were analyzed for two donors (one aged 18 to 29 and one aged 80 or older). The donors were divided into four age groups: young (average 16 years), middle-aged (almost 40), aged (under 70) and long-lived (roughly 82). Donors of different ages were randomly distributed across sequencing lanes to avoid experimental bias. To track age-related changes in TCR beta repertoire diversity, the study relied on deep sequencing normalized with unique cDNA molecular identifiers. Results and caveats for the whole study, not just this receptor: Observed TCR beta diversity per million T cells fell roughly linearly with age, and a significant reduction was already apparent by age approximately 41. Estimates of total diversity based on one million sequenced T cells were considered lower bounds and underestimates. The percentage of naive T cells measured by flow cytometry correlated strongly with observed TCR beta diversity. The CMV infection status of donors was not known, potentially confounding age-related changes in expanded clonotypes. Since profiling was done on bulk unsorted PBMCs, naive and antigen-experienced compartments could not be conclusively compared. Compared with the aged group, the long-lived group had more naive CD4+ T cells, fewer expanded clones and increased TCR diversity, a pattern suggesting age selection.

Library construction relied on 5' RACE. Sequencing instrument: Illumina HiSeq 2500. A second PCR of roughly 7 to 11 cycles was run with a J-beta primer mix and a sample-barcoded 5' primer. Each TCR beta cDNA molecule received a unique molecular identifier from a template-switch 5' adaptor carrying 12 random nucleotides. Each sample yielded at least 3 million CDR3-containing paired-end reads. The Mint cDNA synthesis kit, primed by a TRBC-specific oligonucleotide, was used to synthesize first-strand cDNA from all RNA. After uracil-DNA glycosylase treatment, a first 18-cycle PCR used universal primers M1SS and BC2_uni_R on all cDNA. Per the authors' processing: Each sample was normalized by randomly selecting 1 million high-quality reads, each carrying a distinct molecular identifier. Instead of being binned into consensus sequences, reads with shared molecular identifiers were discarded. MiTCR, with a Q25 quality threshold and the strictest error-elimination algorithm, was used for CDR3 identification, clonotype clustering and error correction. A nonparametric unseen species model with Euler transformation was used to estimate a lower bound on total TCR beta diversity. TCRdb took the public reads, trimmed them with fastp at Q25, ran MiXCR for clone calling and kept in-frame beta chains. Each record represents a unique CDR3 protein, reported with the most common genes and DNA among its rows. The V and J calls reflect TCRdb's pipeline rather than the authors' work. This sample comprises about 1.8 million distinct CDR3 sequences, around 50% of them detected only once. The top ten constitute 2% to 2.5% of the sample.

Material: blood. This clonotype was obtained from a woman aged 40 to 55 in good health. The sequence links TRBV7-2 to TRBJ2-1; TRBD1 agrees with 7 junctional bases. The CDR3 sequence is CASSSQQGSEQFF. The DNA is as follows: TGTGCCAGCAGCTCGCAACAGGGGTCTGAGCAGTTCTTC.